The 5 T cell receptor beta chains reported below all come from one sample, sequenced in a study of T cell responses to AZD1222 COVID-19 vaccine. The protocol was immunoSEQ multiplex PCR, while the TCRdb copy is restricted to in-frame clones and leaves out a portion. This sample has over 100,000 clones, with just under 90% found just once. This specimen consisted of peripheral blood, obtained on day 0 of AZD1222 vaccination. The origin of the receptors is an adult in good health.

The chain combines TRBV5-6 with TRBJ2-2, with a weak D call TRBD1 (6 bases). CDR1 is SGHDT and CDR2 is YYEEEE in the germline V gene. V was cut by 4 bases and J by 8 bases, with 15 bases left in between. The CDR3 spans 14 residues. CDR3 in amino acids: CASSTLDSRGELFF. CDR3 DNA: TGTGCCAGCAGCACACTGGACAGTCGTGGGGAGCTGTTTTTT.

This clone was observed a handful of times. The CDR3 loop is CASSSGGWTGDNEQFF. CDR3 coding DNA: TGTGCCAGCAGCTCGGGGGGCTGGACAGGTGACAATGAGCAGTTCTTC. The rearrangement uses TRBV5-6 and TRBJ2-1, with D perhaps assigned TRBD1 or TRBD2 (7 bases each). Germline V gene data show CDR1 as SGHDT and CDR2 as YYEEEE. The V gene lost 3 bases and the J gene lost 5 bases, with 18 bases spanning the gap. There are 16 residues in the CDR3.

About this clone: The junction does not match germline at one end; this may be a read error. The CDR3 protein is CARSGGYREGDEQYF. The DNA of the CDR3 is TGCGCCCGCAGCGGGGGATACCGGGAGGGGGACGAGCAGTACTTC. V and J are TRBV5-1 and TRBJ2-7; TRBD2 agrees at 8 bases. CDR3 size: 15 residues. Germline V gives CDR1 SGHRS, CDR2 YFSETQ. Full variable domain (remainder filled in from reference TRBV5-1 and TRBJ2-7): KAGVTQTPRYLIKTRGQQVTLSCSPISGHRSVSWYQQTPGQGLQFLFEYFSETQRNKGNFPGRFSGRQFSNSRSEMNVSTLELGDSALYLCARSGGYREGDEQYFGPGTRLTVT.

The chain uses TRBV18 and TRBJ2-7; TRBD1 matches at 9 bases. CDR1 is KGHSH, CDR2 LQKENI, per germline. CDR3 size: 16 residues. V trimming: 3 bases; J trimming: 5 bases; junction bases outside the gene matches: 11. CDR3 residues: CASSPLGQGLGDEQYF. The CDR3 bases are TGTGCCAGCTCACCCCTCGGACAGGGGCTTGGGGACGAGCAGTACTTC.

The chain couples TRBV29-1 to TRBJ1-2, with TRBD1 matching over 7 bases. The CDR3 runs to 14 residues. J gave up 4 bases and V 2 bases, and 7 bases lay outside the gene matches. CDR1 is SQVTM, CDR2 ANQGSEA, per germline. CDR3 nucleotide sequence: TGCAGCGTTGAATCCCAGGGGGTATTCTATGGCTACACCTTC. This codes for CSVESQGVFYGYTF.